These 25 T cell receptor beta chains originate from one sample sequenced in a study of cytomegalovirus exposure and HLA in healthy donors. Primers for the PCR totalled 60 Vbeta and 13 Jbeta. Clones were read by immunoSEQ multiplex PCR, and TCRdb kept only the in-frame ones, dropping some. The data show more than 95,000 clones, around 10% seen once. The sequenced sample consisted of PBMCs. These receptor sequences come from a man aged 25 to 40 in good health and CMV-seronegative.

This clone was seen a handful of times. The chain carries TRBV2 and TRBJ2-2; TRBD2 agrees at 9 bases. This CDR3 is built from 14 residues. CDR1 is SNHLY and CDR2 is FYNNEI in the germline V gene. With 6 bases clipped from V and 1 base from J, the junction kept 0 bases outside the gene matches. For the CDR3, the DNA is TGTGCCAGCAGGCGGGGGGGGAACACCGGGGAGCTGTTTTTT. This sequence encodes CASRRGGNTGELFF.

J is TRBJ2-1 and V is TRBV7-3, with a weak D call TRBD1 (5 bases). V was cut by 1 base and J by 6 bases, with 13 bases left in between. The CDR3 runs to 15 residues. Germline-derived CDR1 and CDR2 are SGHTA and FQGTGA. The CDR3 is CASSLIQVSLNEQFF. In nucleotides, the CDR3 is TGTGCCAGCAGCTTAATACAGGTCTCCCTCAATGAGCAGTTCTTC.

The chain joins TRBV10-2 to TRBJ1-4; tentatively, D is TRBD1 (6 bases). V lost 7 bases and J lost 0, with 12 bases in between. Germline CDR1 is WSHSY and CDR2 is SAAADI. This CDR3 region has 15 residues. In DNA form, the CDR3 reads TGCGCCAGCACCTCGGCAGGGGCAACTAATGAAAAACTGTTTTTT. The encoded protein is CASTSAGATNEKLFF.

The V call is TRBV9, the J call TRBJ2-3; possibly TRBD1 for D (6 bases). V gave up 3 bases and J gave up 4 bases, with 6 bases separating them. The germline gives CDR1 SGDLS, CDR2 YYNGEE. CDR3 length: 12 amino acids. The CDR3 loop reads CASSDRADTQYF. DNA for the CDR3: TGTGCCAGCAGCGACAGGGCAGATACGCAGTATTTT.

This clone showed up just a few times. The CDR3 DNA reads TGTGCCACCAGCCGCCGCGGGAGGAAAGACGAGCAGTACTTC. Its translation: CATSRRGRKDEQYF. The chain couples TRBV15 to TRBJ2-7, with 8 nucleotides matching TRBD2. CDR1 and CDR2 (germline): LNHNV, YYDKDF (reference sequence). CDR3 size: 14 residues. Trimming cost V 5 bases and J 5 bases; bases outside gene matches: 8.

The chain uses TRBV30 and TRBJ1-6, with D maybe TRBD1 (6 bases). In germline, CDR1 is GTSNPN, CDR2 SVGIG (reference sequence). This CDR3 comprises 13 residues. V lost 8 bases, J lost 7 bases, and 15 bases lay in between. The CDR3 DNA sequence: TGTGCCGGCCGACAGGCTATGAATTCACCCCTCCACTTT. Amino acid sequence: CAGRQAMNSPLHF.

J is TRBJ2-7 and V is TRBV19; perhaps TRBD1 as D (6 bases). The ends were cut back, 9 bases at V and 3 bases at J, with 12 bases in the middle. Germline V gives CDR1 LNHDA, CDR2 SQIVND (reference sequence). CDR3 size: 12 residues. CDR3 region: CASKDRNYEQYF. The CDR3 bases are TGTGCCAGCAAGGACAGAAACTACGAGCAGTACTTC.

This clone was recorded a few times. The rearrangement joins TRBV6-6 to TRBJ2-3; 10 bases align to TRBD1. The CDR3 has 14 residues. Per the germline V gene, CDR1 is MNHNY and CDR2 is SVGAGI (reference sequence). The V gene end was trimmed by 8 bases and the J gene end by 4 bases; junction bases not matched to a gene: 6. The CDR3 reads CASSTGTGADTQYF. Written as DNA, the CDR3 is TGTGCCAGCTCAACCGGGACAGGGGCAGATACGCAGTATTTT.

The chain recombines TRBV27 with TRBJ2-3, with no clear D. V was pared by 7 bases and J by 0 bases, with 8 bases between. The V gene's germline CDR1 is MNHEY and CDR2 SMNVEV (reference sequence). The CDR3 length is 13 residues. CDR3 DNA sequence: TGTGCCAGCACCGTGACTAGCACAGATACGCAGTATTTT. It specifies CASTVTSTDTQYF.

The chain couples TRBV9 to TRBJ2-7, with 8 nucleotides matching TRBD1. V lost 4 bases and J lost 4; bases outside the gene matches: 10. Germline V gene sequence: CDR1 SGDLS, CDR2 YYNGEE. CDR3 length equals 15 residues. CDR3 in DNA: TGTGCCAGCAGCCCCCGTCCGACAGGGGAATACGAGCAGTACTTC. Translated: CASSPRPTGEYEQYF.

This clone was picked up a small number of times. The chain uses TRBV27 and TRBJ2-1; D is undetermined. The germline V gene encodes CDR1 MNHEY and CDR2 SMNVEV (reference sequence). V lost 6 bases to trimming and J lost 0 bases, with 12 bases between them. This CDR3 spans 15 amino acids. The CDR3 sequence: CASSLDSSSYNEQFF. The CDR3 DNA reads TGTGCCAGCAGCCTAGACTCGAGCTCCTACAATGAGCAGTTCTTC.

Of note for this clone: No conserved phenylalanine or tryptophan ends this CDR3, so it is likely a read error. The V and J genes are TRBV7-2 and TRBJ1-5, with no clear D. Deletions cut 3 bases from V and 1 base from J, with 13 bases between. CDR3 length: 16 amino acids. Germline values: CDR1 SGHTA, CDR2 FQGNSA. CDR3 amino acids: CASSLVGVKSNQPQHV. CDR3 in DNA: TGTGCCAGCAGCTTGGTAGGAGTAAAAAGCAATCAGCCCCAGCATGTT.

This chain uses TRBV5-1 with TRBJ2-3, with 14 nucleotides matching TRBD2. The germline gives CDR1 SGHRS, CDR2 YFSETQ. Losses at the gene ends were 4 bases for V and 6 bases for J; bases not matched to a gene: 19. The CDR3 loop spans 20 amino acids. DNA for the CDR3: TGCGCCAGCAGCCCCGCCGGGACTAGCGGGAGATTCGGTAGTTACGATACGCAGTATTTT. Translating it yields CASSPAGTSGRFGSYDTQYF.

The CDR3 spells CASSGAGGAHEKLFF. In nucleotides, the CDR3 is TGCGCCAGCAGCGGGGCGGGGGGGGCGCATGAAAAACTGTTTTTT. The chain employs TRBV5-1 and TRBJ1-4; TRBD1 might be the D (6 bases). The CDR3 length is 15 residues. Germline V gives CDR1 SGHRS, CDR2 YFSETQ. V lost 4 bases to trimming and J lost 6 bases, with 16 bases between them.

This clone has just a few counts. This rearrangement joins TRBV19 to TRBJ1-5; D is possibly TRBD1 (5 bases). Germline CDR1 LNHDA, CDR2 SQIVND (reference sequence). The length of the CDR3 is 12 residues. V gave up 11 bases and J gave up 5 bases, with 13 bases separating them. This chain's CDR3 is CAGGADYQPQHF. As DNA, the CDR3 is TGTGCCGGTGGGGCAGATTATCAGCCCCAGCATTTT.

The chain carries TRBV10-3 and TRBJ1-1; 9 bases map to TRBD1. V lost 7 bases to trimming and J lost 0 bases; unmatched junction nucleotides: 9. Germline assignment: CDR1 ENHRY and CDR2 SYGVKD. This CDR3 has 16 residues. The CDR3 region has the DNA TGTGCCATCACTCCGGGACAGGGTGAATTGAACACTGAAGCTTTCTTT. Its protein product is CAITPGQGELNTEAFF.

This clone came up once. This chain uses TRBV5-1 with TRBJ2-1, with 12 bases that match TRBD2. After removal of 0 bases from V and 9 bases from J, the junction contained 4 bases not matched to a gene. The CDR3 covers 15 residues. CDR1 is SGHRS, CDR2 YFSETQ, per germline. CDR3 residues: CASSLELAGGGEQFF. CDR3 nucleotide sequence: TGCGCCAGCAGCTTGGAACTAGCGGGAGGTGGTGAGCAGTTCTTC.

This clone was seen a handful of times. The chain is built from TRBV5-4 and TRBJ2-7, with D tentatively TRBD1 (5 bases). The CDR3 is made up of 16 amino acids. V was clipped by 0 bases and J by 6 bases, with 19 bases between them. The germline V gene encodes CDR1 SGHNT and CDR2 YYREEE (reference sequence). CDR3 bases: TGTGCCAGCAGCTTGGCCAGTCATGGCAGGGAAAGCGAGCAGTACTTC. Protein: CASSLASHGRESEQYF.

The rearrangement uses TRBV4-1 and TRBJ1-1; D not certain. Germline CDR1 MGHRA, CDR2 YSYEKL. Trimming stripped 3 bases from V and 5 bases from J, with 19 bases between. CDR3 length: 16 residues. The CDR3 DNA follows: TGCGCCAGCAGCCAGGTGCCCGGTGGGAGAGGGACTGAAGCTTTCTTT. Translation gives CASSQVPGGRGTEAFF.

This clone was detected only a few times. The V gene is TRBV7-2, the J gene TRBJ1-2; unclear D gene. Trimming removed 0 bases at V and 7 bases at J, with 9 bases between. Germline V gene lookup returns CDR1 SGHTA and CDR2 FQGNSA. There are 13 residues in the CDR3. CDR3 protein: CASSLAQALGYTF. The DNA of the CDR3 is TGTGCCAGCAGCTTAGCTCAGGCACTTGGCTACACCTTC.

This clone was recorded a few times. The J gene is TRBJ2-7, the V gene TRBV6-5, with D possibly TRBD1 on 6 matching bases. Germline V gene sequence: CDR1 MNHEY, CDR2 SVGAGI. The V gene lost 4 bases and the J gene lost 3 bases, with 16 bases spanning the gap. The CDR3 is 15 amino acids. The CDR3 DNA reads TGTGCCAGCAGTTTTACCGGGACAACAATCTACGAGCAGTACTTC. Translation gives CASSFTGTTIYEQYF.

The genes are TRBV6-5 and TRBJ2-1; 11 bases map to TRBD1. The CDR3 extends over 15 amino acids. The germline V gene encodes CDR1 MNHEY and CDR2 SVGAGI. Trimming took 6 bases from V and 8 from J; bases not matched to a gene: 9. The CDR3 sequence is CASSYRDRGSHEQFF. Here the CDR3 DNA reads TGTGCCAGCAGCTACCGGGACAGGGGGTCCCATGAGCAGTTCTTC.

This chain connects TRBV18 to TRBJ1-1; no reliable D call. Between the trimmed V and J ends, which lost 3 bases and 6 bases, there was a span of 14 bases. CDR1 and CDR2 from the germline V gene are KGHSH and LQKENI. The CDR3 runs to 14 residues. The CDR3 nucleotides read TGTGCCAGCTCACCTACCATAGTTGAGGCTGAAGCTTTCTTT. It is translated as CASSPTIVEAEAFF.

This clone was seen a few times. The V and J genes are TRBV7-8 and TRBJ2-6, with D maybe TRBD2 (5 bases). The CDR3 is 16 residues long. Germline CDR1 is SGHVS and CDR2 is FQNEAQ. Trimming removed 3 bases at V and 2 bases at J, with 11 bases between. The CDR3 DNA reads as TGTGCCAGCAGCTTCGGCGGGCTAACTGGGGCCAACGTCCTGACTTTC. It specifies CASSFGGLTGANVLTF.

The table lists this clone with a few counts. V is TRBV7-9 and J is TRBJ2-7; D not certain. The CDR3 consists of 12 residues. The V end lost 1 base, the J end lost 3 bases, and 4 bases lay between the germline ends. Germline V lookup: CDR1 SEHNR, CDR2 FQNEAQ (reference sequence). CDR3 sequence: CASSLVSYEQYF. The CDR3 DNA reads as TGTGCCAGCAGCTTAGTCAGCTACGAGCAGTACTTC.